A single sample gave rise to the 20 T cell receptor beta chains below, sequenced in a study of regulatory T cells in long-lasting Graves disease. Time point specified: newly diagnosed GD, antithyroid drugs for less than 3 months. The TCR library was made from RNA extracted from PBMCs. TCR beta libraries were built with iRepertoire HTBI primers and Arm-PCR of CDR3 regions. TCRdb processed the multiplex PCR reads anew with MiXCR; each CDR3 protein has one entry. The table has under 700,000 distinct CDR3 sequences, more than 15% seen once; the top ten hold 20% to 30%. Another study also made use of these data, one on T cells in Graves' hyperthyroidism and ophthalmopathy.

The sequencing used peripheral blood mononuclear cells (PBMCs), collected at new diagnosis, from a patient treated with antithyroid drugs. The origin of the receptors is a woman aged 35 to 60 with Graves disease.

This clonotype was detected many times. CDR3 sequence: CASSFGLGTEAFF. CDR3 in DNA: TGTGCCAGCAGCTTCGGTCTGGGTACTGAAGCTTTCTTT. The chain is built from TRBV7-8 and TRBJ1-1; D remains unclear. The CDR3 loop spans 13 amino acids. From germline, CDR1 is SGHVS and CDR2 FQNEAQ. With 3 bases removed from V and 5 bases from J, the gap between germline ends came to 10 bases.

This clonotype was seen at least ten times. The chain recombines TRBV5-6 with TRBJ1-1, with D uncertain. The CDR3 length is 14 residues. V dropped 4 bases and J dropped 3 bases, with 13 bases sitting between them. Per germline, CDR1 SGHDT and CDR2 YYEEEE. CDR3 bases: TGTGCCAGCAGCCGAGGCGTCGGAGACACTGAAGCTTTCTTT. The encoded protein is CASSRGVGDTEAFF.

This clonotype has a count of ten or more. The CDR3 nucleotides are TGTGCCAGCAGTTTTACCCTCTGGGTTAGCAATCAGCCCCAGCATTTT. This codes for CASSFTLWVSNQPQHF. The rearrangement joins TRBV28 to TRBJ1-5; D is unresolved. From germline, CDR1 is MDHEN and CDR2 SYDVKM. V was cut by 3 bases and J by 0 bases, with 12 bases left in between. The CDR3 covers 16 residues.

The CDR3 loop is CASSSGTFSSYGTDTQYF. The CDR3, as DNA: TGTGCCAGCAGCTCCGGGACTTTCTCCAGCTATGGCACAGATACGCAGTATTTT. This chain uses TRBV11-2 with TRBJ2-3; TRBD2 might be the D (6 bases). Trimming pared 4 bases from V and 1 base from J, leaving 21 bases between. CDR1 and CDR2 from the germline V gene are SGHAT and FQNNGV. CDR3 length: 18 residues. The variable domain in full, with the rest retrieved from reference TRBV11-2 and TRBJ2-3, is EAGVAQSPRYKIIEKRQSVAFWCNPISGHATLYWYQQILGQGPKLLIQFQNNGVVDDSQLPKDRFSAERLKGVDSTLKIQPAKLEDSAVYLCASSSGTFSSYGTDTQYFGPGTRLTVL.

This clonotype was detected only a few times. The rearrangement links TRBV15 to TRBJ1-5; D unclear. Germline assignment: CDR1 LNHNV and CDR2 YYDKDF (reference sequence). The CDR3 runs 15 residues. The V end was cut by 0 bases, the J end by 1 base, with 7 bases between. DNA for the CDR3: TGTGCCACCAGCAGAGAACTGGTCAGCAATCAGCCCCAGCATTTT. Translation gives CATSRELVSNQPQHF.

This clonotype was seen many times. J is TRBJ1-1 and V is TRBV11-2, with 7 bases aligning to TRBD1. V shed 6 bases, J shed 3 bases, and the junction held 7 bases outside the gene matches. CDR3 length: 14 residues. From germline, CDR1 is SGHAT and CDR2 FQNNGV. CDR3 region: CASSSGTVDTEAFF. The CDR3 DNA follows: TGTGCCAGCAGTTCCGGGACAGTGGACACTGAAGCTTTCTTT.

Regarding this clonotype: Germline and junction disagree at one end, which may indicate a read error. The J gene is TRBJ2-5, the V gene TRBV7-7, with D maybe TRBD2 (5 bases). Germline CDR1 SSHAT, CDR2 FNYEAQ (reference sequence). CDR3 size: 14 residues. CDR3 bases: TGTGCTAGCAGCGCCAGACTACTCCAAGAGACCCAGTACTTC. It codes for CASSARLLQETQYF.

This clonotype has at least ten counts. The chain uses TRBV11-2 and TRBJ2-7, with 12 positions matching TRBD1. Germline trimming cut 6 bases from V and 7 bases from J; bases unmatched to any gene: 13. The CDR3 totals 16 residues. Germline CDR1 is SGHAT and CDR2 is FQNNGV. CDR3 residues: CASRQISGTGGREQYF. CDR3 nucleotides: TGTGCCAGCAGGCAGATATCCGGGACAGGGGGCAGGGAGCAGTACTTC. The whole variable domain, remainder taken from reference TRBV11-2 and TRBJ2-7, is EAGVAQSPRYKIIEKRQSVAFWCNPISGHATLYWYQQILGQGPKLLIQFQNNGVVDDSQLPKDRFSAERLKGVDSTLKIQPAKLEDSAVYLCASRQISGTGGREQYFGPGTRLTVT.

This clonotype came up a few times. The chain couples TRBV7-9 to TRBJ2-2; 8 bases line up with TRBD1. The V segment lost 5 bases and the J segment 4 bases; nucleotides outside the gene matches: 3. Germline-derived CDR1 and CDR2 are SEHNR and FQNEAQ (reference sequence). The CDR3 totals 14 residues. CDR3 residues: CASSRQGFTGELFF. The CDR3 nucleotides read TGTGCCAGCAGCCGACAGGGGTTCACCGGGGAGCTGTTTTTT.

As to this clonotype: The CDR3 ends on some other residue instead of the conserved phenylalanine or tryptophan, so this is likely a read error. The chain uses TRBV7-8 and TRBJ1-1; D remains ambiguous. Looked up from germline, CDR1 is SGHVS and CDR2 is FQNEAQ. The CDR3 covers 13 residues. Trimming took off 5 bases at V and 0 bases at J, with 7 bases between the two ends. In nucleotides, the CDR3 is TGTGCCAGCAGCCTAGACCTGAACACTGAAGCTTTCTCT. This gives the protein CASSLDLNTEAFS.

There are a few counts of this clonotype. V and J are TRBV10-2 and TRBJ1-5; TRBD1 matches 8 bases. The germline CDR1 and CDR2 sequences are WSHSY and SAAADI. The CDR3 consists of 15 residues. J gave up 7 bases and V 5 bases, and 10 bases lay outside the gene matches. In DNA form, the CDR3 reads TGCGCCAGCAGTTACACGCAGGGGGCGCGGCAGCCCCAGCATTTT. Protein: CASSYTQGARQPQHF.

The sample holds many counts of this clonotype. The chain combines TRBV28 with TRBJ2-5; perhaps TRBD2 as D (6 bases). Trimming cost V 3 bases and J 5 bases, with 19 bases left between them. This CDR3 has 16 residues. Germline CDR1 MDHEN, CDR2 SYDVKM. CDR3 residues: CASSLRGRGGGETQYF. The CDR3 nucleotides are TGTGCCAGCAGTTTGCGTGGGCGGGGCGGTGGGGAGACCCAGTACTTC. The full variable domain, rest sourced from reference TRBV28 and TRBJ2-5, is DVKVTQSSRYLVKRTGEKVFLECVQDMDHENMFWYRQDPGLGLRLIYFSYDVKMKEKGDIPEGYSVSREKKERFSLILESASTNQTSMYLCASSLRGRGGGETQYFGPGTRLLVL.

The chain joins TRBV16 to TRBJ1-2, with D unclear. The length of the CDR3 is 13 residues. V was clipped by 0 bases and J by 6 bases, with 8 bases between them. Germline V gene lookup returns CDR1 KGHSY and CDR2 FQNENV. For the CDR3, the DNA is TGTGCCAGCAGCCAATCAATGACTGATGGCTACACCTTC. Its translation: CASSQSMTDGYTF.

This clonotype was counted ten times or more. V usage is TRBV6-5 and J usage is TRBJ1-6, with D possibly TRBD1 on 5 matching bases. The V gene lost 0 bases and the J gene lost 8 bases, with 14 bases spanning the gap. CDR3 length: 16 amino acids. CDR1 is MNHEY, CDR2 SVGAGI, per germline. The CDR3 DNA is TGTGCCAGCAGTTACTCGATCGGCAGGGCGCATTCACCCCTCCACTTT. Translated: CASSYSIGRAHSPLHF.

The J gene is TRBJ2-7, the V gene TRBV5-1, with D maybe TRBD1 (6 bases). The CDR3 runs to 14 residues. Germline CDR1 is SGHRS and CDR2 is YFSETQ. Trimming pared 4 bases from V and 6 bases from J, leaving 17 bases between. In DNA form, the CDR3 reads TGCGCCAGCAGCCAGCAGGGGACCCCTCGCGAGCAGTACTTC. This gives the protein CASSQQGTPREQYF.

This clonotype was found many times. CDR3 bases: TGTGCCAGTCACAACCTGCCGGGTGGGGGGTTCTACGAGCAGTACTTC. It translates to CASHNLPGGGFYEQYF. This chain uses TRBV6-2 or TRBV6-3 with TRBJ2-7, with D possibly matching TRBD2 (6 bases). The V gene's germline CDR1 is MNHEY and CDR2 SVGEGT. The CDR3 runs 16 residues. V lost 9 bases to trimming and J lost 3 bases, with 24 bases between them.

Concerning this clonotype itself: A much larger clone lies a single base off, so this may be a read error. In DNA, the CDR3 is TGTGCCAGCAGTGAACAGGGGGCCAATGAGCAGTTCTTC. This encodes CASSEQGANEQFF. The chain recombines TRBV6-1 with TRBJ2-1, with 8 positions matching TRBD1. This CDR3 has 13 residues. J lost 6 bases, V lost 2 bases, and 0 bases had no gene match. Germline-derived CDR1 and CDR2 are MNHNS and SASEGT.

On this clonotype: A much larger clonotype is one base distant, so this may be a read error. The CDR3 loop is CASSYRPGQTPSNYGYAF. For the CDR3, the DNA is TGTGCCAGCAGTTACAGACCGGGACAGACACCCTCTAACTATGGCTACGCCTTC. This chain connects TRBV6-2 or TRBV6-3 to TRBJ1-2, with 7 bases that match TRBD1. The germline V gene encodes CDR1 MNHEY and CDR2 SVGEGT. The CDR3 has 18 residues.

Many counts were recorded for this clonotype. This sequence joins TRBV11-2 and TRBJ1-4; D may be TRBD1 (6 bases). The CDR3 runs 15 residues. The germline V and J ends were trimmed by 5 bases and 3 bases, with 13 bases remaining between them. Looked up from germline, CDR1 is SGHAT and CDR2 is FQNNGV. DNA of the CDR3: TGTGCCAGCAGCCCGAGGGGGGACCCTAATGAAAAACTGTTTTTT. Its translation: CASSPRGDPNEKLFF. The variable domain in full, completed from reference TRBV11-2 and TRBJ1-4, reads EAGVAQSPRYKIIEKRQSVAFWCNPISGHATLYWYQQILGQGPKLLIQFQNNGVVDDSQLPKDRFSAERLKGVDSTLKIQPAKLEDSAVYLCASSPRGDPNEKLFFGSGTQLSVL.

This clonotype showed up many times. The rearrangement uses TRBV12-3 or TRBV12-4 and TRBJ2-7, with D perhaps matching TRBD1 (5 bases). The CDR3 spans 13 residues. The V end was cut by 6 bases, the J end by 3 bases, with 12 bases between. Here the CDR3 DNA reads TGTGCCAGCAGCTCACAGGAGATCTACGAGCAGTACTTC. Its protein is CASSSQEIYEQYF.